This T cell receptor (beta chain) emerged from a study of Graves' ophthalmopathy and Graves' hyperthyroidism. This CDR3 contains 15 residues. V dropped 3 bases and J dropped 6 bases, with 15 bases sitting between them. The authors amplified TCR beta CDR3 regions, and they did so from RNA transcripts for repertoire sequencing. The library came from an HTBI-primed first-round RT-PCR and a second-round multiplex PCR. MiXCR, applied by TCRdb to the multiplex PCR reads, yields one record per CDR3 protein. The sample holds approximately 480,000 distinct CDR3 sequences; around 14% are singletons and the top ten take roughly 9.8%.

The chain combines TRBV12-3 or TRBV12-4 with TRBJ1-5, with D perhaps matching TRBD1 (5 bases). Specimen: blood. The sequence came from a woman in her thirties with Graves' ophthalmopathy. The CDR3 spells CASSLGGETGQPQHF. The DNA for the CDR3 is TGTGCCAGCAGTTTGGGGGGGGAGACCGGTCAGCCCCAGCATTTT.